This TCR beta chain was captured in a study of blood T cell repertoires in COVID-19. About the research overall: PBMCs, B-cell-depleted T cells, or T cells were the source of the cDNA or gDNA that made up the material.

The germline V gene encodes CDR1 MDHEN and CDR2 SYDVKM. The CDR3 extends over 16 amino acids. Trimming removed 2 bases from V and 1 base from J, with 15 bases in between. Sequencing was performed with immunoSEQ multiplex PCR; in TCRdb, only in-frame clones are kept and a portion is missing. In the table there are around 220,000 clones, roughly 80% of which are singletons. This clonotype was obtained from a woman of 80 years or more with acute or convalescent COVID-19. This chain uses TRBV28 with TRBJ2-7; tentatively, D is TRBD1 (6 bases). Sequencing was done on a sample of peripheral blood. The CDR3 loop is CASSLLGAGESYEQYF. In nucleotides, the CDR3 is TGTGCCAGCAGTTTACTGGGGGCAGGGGAGTCCTACGAGCAGTACTTC.